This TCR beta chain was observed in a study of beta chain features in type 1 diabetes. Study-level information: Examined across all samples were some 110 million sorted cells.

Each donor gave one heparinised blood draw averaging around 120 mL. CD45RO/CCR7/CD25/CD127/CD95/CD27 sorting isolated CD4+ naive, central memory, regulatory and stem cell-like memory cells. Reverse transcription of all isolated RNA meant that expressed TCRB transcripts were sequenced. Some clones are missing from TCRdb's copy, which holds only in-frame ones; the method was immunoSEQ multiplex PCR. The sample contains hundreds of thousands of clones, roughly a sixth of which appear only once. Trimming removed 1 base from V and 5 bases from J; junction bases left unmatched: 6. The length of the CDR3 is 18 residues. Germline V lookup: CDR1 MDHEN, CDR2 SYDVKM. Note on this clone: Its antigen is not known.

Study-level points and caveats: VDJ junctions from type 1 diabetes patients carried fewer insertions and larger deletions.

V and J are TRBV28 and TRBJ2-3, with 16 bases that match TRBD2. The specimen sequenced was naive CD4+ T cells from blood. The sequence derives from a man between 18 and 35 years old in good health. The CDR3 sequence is CASSLYLGLAGGKDTQYF. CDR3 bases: TGTGCCAGCAGTTTATACCTGGGACTAGCGGGAGGGAAAGATACGCAGTATTTT.